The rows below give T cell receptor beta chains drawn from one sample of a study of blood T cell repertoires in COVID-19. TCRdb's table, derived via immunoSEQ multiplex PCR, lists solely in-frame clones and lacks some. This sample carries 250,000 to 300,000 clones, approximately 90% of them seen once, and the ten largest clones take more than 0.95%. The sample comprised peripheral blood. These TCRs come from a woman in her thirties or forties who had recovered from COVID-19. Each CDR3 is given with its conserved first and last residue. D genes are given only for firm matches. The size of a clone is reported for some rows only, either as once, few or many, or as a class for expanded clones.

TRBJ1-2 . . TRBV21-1 TGTGCCAGCATCGGACAGCTAAACTATGGCTACACCTTC CASIGQLNYGYTF
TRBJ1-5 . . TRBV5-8 TGTGCCAGCAGCTTTGCAGGGCCCCAGCATTTT CASSFAGPQHF
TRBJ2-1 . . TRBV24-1 TGTGCCACCAGGGGGGGACTCAGCAATGAGCAGTTCTTC CATRGGLSNEQFF
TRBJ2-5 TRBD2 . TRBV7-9 TGTGCCAGCAGCAAGGGACTAGCGACGGAGACCCAGTACTTC CASSKGLATETQYF
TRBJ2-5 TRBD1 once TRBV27 TGTGCCAGCAGTCGGACAGGCCCCGCGCGGACCCAGTACTTC CASSRTGPARTQYF
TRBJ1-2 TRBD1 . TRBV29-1 TGCAGCGTGAGTCCTCAGGGGGGTGTAAACTATGGCTACACCTTC CSVSPQGGVNYGYTF
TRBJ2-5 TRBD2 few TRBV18 TGTGCCAGCTCACCGGGCGGACTAGCGGGGGAGACCCAGTACTTC CASSPGGLAGETQYF
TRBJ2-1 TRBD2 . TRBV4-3 TGCGCCAGCAGCCAAGGGGGTGGGAGGGTGGATGAGCAGTTCTTC CASSQGGGRVDEQFF
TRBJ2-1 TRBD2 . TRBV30 TGTGCCTGGAGTACCCCAGCGGGGGCTTACTACAATGAGCAGTTCTTC CAWSTPAGAYYNEQFF
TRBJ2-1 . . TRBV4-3 TGCGCCAGCAGCCCCGCCTTAGCGGTCCCGATTTATGAGCAGTTCTTC CASSPALAVPIYEQFF
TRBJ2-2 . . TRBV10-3 TGTGCCATCAGCAGCCACCTAGCAGTGAACACCGGGGAGCTGTTTTTT CAISSHLAVNTGELFF
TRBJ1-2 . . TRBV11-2 TGTGCCAGCAGCCCTGACAGAGACTATGGCTACACCTTC CASSPDRDYGYTF
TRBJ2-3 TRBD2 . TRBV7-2 TGTGCCAGCAGCTTGCGGGGGAGCACAGATACGCAGTATTTT CASSLRGSTDTQYF
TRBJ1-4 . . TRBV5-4 TGTGCCAGCAGCCCCCGGGGTGAAAAACTGTTTTTT CASSPRGEKLFF
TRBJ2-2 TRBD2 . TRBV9 TGTGCCAGCAGCGTAGCGGGAGCGGGAGGATGGACCGGGGAGCTGTTTTTT CASSVAGAGGWTGELFF
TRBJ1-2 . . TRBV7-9 TGTGCCAGCAGCTTAGCCTGGCCCACCTATGGCTACACCTTC CASSLAWPTYGYTF
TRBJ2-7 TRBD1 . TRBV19 TGTGCCAGTAGTGGGGACAGGGGCTACGAGCAGTACTTC CASSGDRGYEQYF
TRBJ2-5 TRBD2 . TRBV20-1 TGCAGTGCTAGTCTGGGACTAGCGGCCAGGGGGACCCAGTACTTC CSASLGLAARGTQYF
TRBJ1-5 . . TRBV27 TGTGCCAGCAGTTTGGGGCGCAATCAGCCCCAGCATTTT CASSLGRNQPQHF
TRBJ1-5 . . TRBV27 TGTGCCAGCAGTTTACTGGGCGCAGGGCAGCCCCAGCATTTT CASSLLGAGQPQHF
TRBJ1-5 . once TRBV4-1 TGCGCCAGCAGCCCGGGTCCGGGCAATCAGCCCCAGCATTTT CASSPGPGNQPQHF
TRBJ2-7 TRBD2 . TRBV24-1 TGTGCCACCAGCCCCGGGGGGGCCTACGAGCAGTACTTC CATSPGGAYEQYF
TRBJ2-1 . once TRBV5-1 TGCGCCAGCAGCCCGCAGAGGGCCCTTTCGGGTGAGCAGTTCTTC CASSPQRALSGEQFF
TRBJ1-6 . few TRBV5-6 TGTGCCAGCAGCGGGGGACTTCCCGTGGGCTCCTATAATTCACCCCTCCACTTT CASSGGLPVGSYNSPLHF
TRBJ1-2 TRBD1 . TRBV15 TGTGCCACCAGCCACCCAACACAGGGGAACTATGGCTACACCTTC CATSHPTQGNYGYTF
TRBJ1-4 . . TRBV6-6 TGTGCCAGCACCGACCCGCGGGTGGGGGAAAAACTGTTTTTT CASTDPRVGEKLFF
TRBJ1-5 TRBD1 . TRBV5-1 TGCGCCAGCAGCTTGGGGGACAGGGCAGGCAATCAGCCCCAGCATTTT CASSLGDRAGNQPQHF
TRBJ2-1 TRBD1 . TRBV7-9 TGTGCCAGCAGCCCCCCAGGGACAGGGTACAATGAGCAGTTCTTC CASSPPGTGYNEQFF
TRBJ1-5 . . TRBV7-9 TGTGCCAGCAGCGGGGAGGGTCAGCCCCAGCATTTT CASSGEGQPQHF
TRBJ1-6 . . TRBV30 TGTGCCTGGACCACCGGGGGAGGGGCCTCACCCCTCCACTTT CAWTTGGGASPLHF
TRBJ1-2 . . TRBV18 TGTGCCAGCTCAATCGGTGCGGACTCCCCCACCTTC CASSIGADSPTF
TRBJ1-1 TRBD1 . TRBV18 TGTGCCAGCTCCCCAACAGGGGGGTCGAACACTGAAGCTTTCTTT CASSPTGGSNTEAFF
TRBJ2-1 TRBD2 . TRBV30 TGTGCCTGGAGTCGGGGACTAGCGACCGATGAGCAGTTCTTC CAWSRGLATDEQFF
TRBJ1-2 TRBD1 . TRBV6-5 TGTGCCAGCAGACGGACAGGATTAGACCACTATGGCTACACCTTC CASRRTGLDHYGYTF
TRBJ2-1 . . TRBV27 TGTGCCGGGGGGGCCCGGGTAGGGTCCTACAATGAGCAGTTCTTC CAGGARVGSYNEQFF
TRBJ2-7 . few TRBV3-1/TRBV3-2 TGTGCCAGCAGCCAAGGCACCGGGGCCTACGAGCAGTACTTC CASSQGTGAYEQYF
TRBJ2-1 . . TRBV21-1 TGTGCCAGCGGGGGGATGCGGGAGGGCCGGGACAATGAGCAGTTCTTC CASGGMREGRDNEQFF
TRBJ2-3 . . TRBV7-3 TGTGCCAGCAGCCCACAACCGGGGGATACGCAGTATTTT CASSPQPGDTQYF